This TCR beta chain appears in the sequencing data of a study of control samples from healthy donors and cancer patients. Assay used: immunoSEQ multiplex PCR; TCRdb lists only in-frame clones, some missing. The top ten clones hold about an eighth of a sample with roughly 27,000 clones, roughly 93% of them seen once. Germline CDR1 and CDR2: KGHSH and LQKENI. Trimming took 3 bases from V and 5 from J, leaving 17 bases between them. This CDR3 is 15 amino acids long. This sequence originates from a man aged 45-65 years with lung cancer. The specimen was PBMCs. The chain combines TRBV18 with TRBJ2-7, with D perhaps given as TRBD1 or TRBD2 (6 bases each). The CDR3 loop reads CASSPFAGEVDEQYF. CDR3 nucleotides: TGTGCCAGCTCACCGTTTGCAGGGGAGGTAGACGAGCAGTACTTC.